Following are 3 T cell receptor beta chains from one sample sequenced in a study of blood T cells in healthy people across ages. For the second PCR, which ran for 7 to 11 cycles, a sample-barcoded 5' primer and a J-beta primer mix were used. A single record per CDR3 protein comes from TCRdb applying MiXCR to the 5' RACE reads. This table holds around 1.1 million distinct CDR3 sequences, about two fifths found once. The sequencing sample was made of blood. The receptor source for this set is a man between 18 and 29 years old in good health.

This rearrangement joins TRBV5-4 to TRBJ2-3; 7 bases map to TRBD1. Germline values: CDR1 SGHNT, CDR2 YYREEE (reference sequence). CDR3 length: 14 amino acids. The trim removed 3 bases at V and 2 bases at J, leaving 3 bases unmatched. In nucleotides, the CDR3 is TGTGCCAGCAGCTCGGGACAGCACACAGATACGCAGTATTTT. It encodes CASSSGQHTDTQYF. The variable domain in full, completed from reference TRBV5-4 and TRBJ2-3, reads ETGVTQSPTHLIKTRGQQVTLRCSSQSGHNTVSWYQQALGQGPQFIFQYYREEENGRGNFPPRFSGLQFPNYSSELNVNALELDDSALYLCASSSGQHTDTQYFGPGTRLTVL.

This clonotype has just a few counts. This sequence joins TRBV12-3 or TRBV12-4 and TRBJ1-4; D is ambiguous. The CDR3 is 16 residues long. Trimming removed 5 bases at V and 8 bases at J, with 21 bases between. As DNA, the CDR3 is TGTGCCAGCAGTCCAAGGACGGGGAGCGTCAGAGAAAAACTGTTTTTT. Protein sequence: CASSPRTGSVREKLFF.

CDR3 nucleotide sequence: TGTGCCAGCAGTTACGGGGATCCAGAGACCCAGTACTTC. The encoded protein is CASSYGDPETQYF. The V gene is TRBV6-5, the J gene TRBJ2-4; D remains unclear. The tail of the sequence fits TRBJ2-5 better, so the J call may be wrong. The CDR3 spans 13 residues. Germline loops: CDR1 MNHEY, CDR2 SVGAGI.